In its sample, the clone carrying this TCR beta chain was seen once. The sample belongs to a study of blood T cell repertoires in COVID-19. The trim removed 3 bases at V and 9 bases at J, leaving 10 bases unmatched. From germline, CDR1 is SNHLY and CDR2 FYNNEI. The CDR3 runs to 15 residues. Clones were sequenced by immunoSEQ multiplex PCR, and TCRdb holds only the in-frame ones, with some missing. The sample lists around 68,000 clones, around four fifths occurring once. This clonotype originated in a woman in her fifties or sixties with acute or convalescent COVID-19. The chain joins TRBV2 to TRBJ2-1; 8 bases line up with TRBD1. Sequences were obtained from peripheral blood. The CDR3 sequence: CASSDKGQVLFEQFF. Here the CDR3 DNA reads TGTGCCAGCAGTGACAAGGGACAGGTGTTGTTTGAGCAGTTCTTC.